This entry lists 23 T cell receptor beta chains sequenced from one sample in a study of response to subunit inactivated influenza vaccine. TCRdb redid the calling of the RT-PCR reads with MiXCR, one entry per CDR3 protein. The table lists approximately 700,000 distinct CDR3 sequences, approximately 15% of them singletons. Source: PBMCs from blood, taken around two weeks before vaccination. All receptors come from a man aged 45-65 years who received an inactivated influenza vaccine.

The rearrangement joins TRBV20-1 to TRBJ2-1; TRBD2 matches 7 bases. Germline lookup yields CDR1 DFQATT and CDR2 SNEGSKA (reference sequence). The V segment lost 3 bases and the J segment 0 bases; nucleotides outside the gene matches: 11. The CDR3 consists of 17 residues. The CDR3 region is CSARRPGTTLSYNEQFF. For the CDR3, the DNA is TGCAGTGCTAGGCGGCCCGGGACTACCCTCTCCTACAATGAGCAGTTCTTC.

The gene calls are TRBV10-2 and TRBJ2-3, with 7 bases identical to TRBD1. With V trimmed by 7 bases and J by 4 bases, 14 bases remained unmatched. The germline V gene encodes CDR1 WSHSY and CDR2 SAAADI. The CDR3 is 16 residues long. CDR3 in DNA: TGCGCCAGCATGGGGGCTGGCAGGGGGTTGGCAGATACGCAGTATTTT. Translated: CASMGAGRGLADTQYF.

In this sample, this clonotype turned up once. The rearrangement uses TRBV15 and TRBJ1-1, with 7 bases lining up with TRBD1. CDR1 LNHNV and CDR2 YYDKDF come from the germline V gene (reference sequence). V shed 1 base, J shed 7 bases, and the junction held 3 bases outside the gene matches. The CDR3 is 13 residues long. CDR3 bases: TGTGCCACCAGCAGAGGGACAGGCCTTGAAGCTTTCTTT. It translates to CATSRGTGLEAFF.

This clonotype showed up just a few times. The genes are TRBV29-1 and TRBJ2-1; 7 positions agree with TRBD1. Germline CDR1 and CDR2: SQVTM and ANQGSEA. The trim removed 6 bases at V and 4 bases at J, leaving 9 bases unmatched. CDR3 length: 14 amino acids. The chain's CDR3 is CSVIRDRIYNEQFF. In nucleotides, the CDR3 is TGCAGCGTGATCCGGGACAGAATATACAATGAGCAGTTCTTC.

In its sample, this clonotype was seen many times. At one boundary the junction diverges from the germline segment, which might be a read error. The rearrangement uses TRBV7-7 and TRBJ2-1; 9 bases are a match to TRBD2. This CDR3 has 16 amino acids. The germline gives CDR1 SSHAT, CDR2 FNYEAQ (reference sequence). The CDR3 spells CASSLGGGGAMDEQFF. The DNA for the CDR3 is TGTGCTAGCAGCTTAGGTGGCGGGGGGGCCATGGATGAGCAGTTCTTC. Combining the CDR3 with reference TRBV7-7 and TRBJ2-1 gives the whole variable domain GAGVSQSPRYKVTKRGQDVTLRCDPISSHATLYWYQQALGQGPEFLTYFNYEAQPDKSGLPSDRFSAERPEGSISTLTIQRTEQRDSAMYRCASSLGGGGAMDEQFFGPGTRLTVL.

V gene TRBV7-9 combines with J gene TRBJ2-2, with 8 bases lining up with TRBD1. V shed 3 bases and J 5 bases; nucleotides not matched to a gene: 5. This CDR3 is built from 15 residues. Per germline, CDR1 SEHNR and CDR2 FQNEAQ (reference sequence). CDR3 sequence: CASSFSRGQTGELFF. CDR3 sequence (DNA): TGTGCCAGCAGCTTCAGCAGGGGGCAGACCGGGGAGCTGTTTTTT.

The rearrangement joins TRBV28 to TRBJ1-2; 10 nucleotides agree with TRBD1. CDR1 and CDR2 (germline): MDHEN, SYDVKM. The CDR3 has 14 residues. V gave up 3 bases and J gave up 8 bases; unmatched junction bases: 6. CDR3 residues: CASSFGTGVRGYTF. As DNA, the CDR3 is TGTGCCAGCAGTTTTGGGACAGGGGTGCGGGGCTACACCTTC.

This rearrangement joins TRBV5-1 to TRBJ2-7; 10 bases agree with TRBD2. This CDR3 has 15 amino acids. V trimming: 0 bases; J trimming: 6 bases; junction bases outside the gene matches: 6. From germline, CDR1 is SGHRS and CDR2 YFSETQ. CDR3 region: CASSLAPSGGTEQYF. The DNA of the CDR3 is TGCGCCAGCAGCTTGGCGCCTAGCGGGGGTACCGAGCAGTACTTC.

This clonotype turned up a few times. The chain recombines TRBV5-1 with TRBJ2-6; D is possibly TRBD1 or TRBD2 (6 bases each). The length of the CDR3 is 18 residues. Looked up from germline, CDR1 is SGHRS and CDR2 is YFSETQ. V lost 1 base and J lost 1, with 15 bases in between. For the CDR3, the DNA is TGCGCCAGCAGCTTGAGTGGAACGGGGGCGTCTGGGGCCAACGTCCTGACTTTC. Its protein is CASSLSGTGASGANVLTF.

The chain carries TRBV5-1 and TRBJ2-1; TRBD2 matches at 11 bases. Germline V lookup: CDR1 SGHRS, CDR2 YFSETQ. With 4 bases clipped from V and 1 base from J, the junction kept 7 bases outside the gene matches. This CDR3 has 17 residues. CDR3 DNA: TGCGCCAGCAGCGATGGTAGCGGGGGGGCATCCTACAATGAGCAGTTCTTC. It specifies CASSDGSGGASYNEQFF.

The chain has TRBV20-1 and TRBJ2-3; 9 nucleotides align to TRBD2. This CDR3 has 16 residues. V dropped 3 bases and J dropped 0; count of bases not matched to a gene: 7. Germline lookup yields CDR1 DFQATT and CDR2 SNEGSKA (reference sequence). The CDR3 sequence: CSASSFSGGSTDTQYF. The CDR3 bases are TGCAGTGCTAGTTCTTTTAGCGGGGGTAGCACAGATACGCAGTATTTT.

This clonotype occurred a few times. The J gene is TRBJ2-2, the V gene TRBV4-2; 10 bases align to TRBD1. Trimming cost V 1 base and J 6 bases; bases outside gene matches: 5. The length of the CDR3 is 16 residues. The germline V gene encodes CDR1 LGHNA and CDR2 YNFKEQ. The CDR3 DNA reads as TGTGCCAGCAGCCAAGCCCCGACAGGGGGCCCCGGGGAGCTGTTTTTT. Its protein is CASSQAPTGGPGELFF.

The V and J genes are TRBV4-3 and TRBJ2-7; D is unresolved. The CDR3 consists of 13 residues. CDR1 and CDR2 from the germline V gene are LGHNA and YSLEER. V was shortened by 0 bases and J by 3 bases, with 6 bases between the two germline ends. The CDR3 protein is CASSQEAFYEQYF. In DNA form, the CDR3 reads TGCGCCAGCAGCCAAGAAGCGTTCTACGAGCAGTACTTC.

The chain employs TRBV12-3 or TRBV12-4 and TRBJ1-1; weak D call: TRBD1 (5 bases). Trimming shortened V by 6 bases and J by 0 bases, and 11 bases separated the two germline ends. The CDR3 loop spans 14 amino acids. CDR3 residues: CASRRDALNTEAFF. As DNA, the CDR3 is TGTGCCAGCAGGCGGGACGCATTGAACACTGAAGCTTTCTTT.

This clonotype was detected a few times. This chain links TRBV9 with TRBJ2-5, with TRBD1 matching over 7 bases. Germline values: CDR1 SGDLS, CDR2 YYNGEE. This CDR3 region has 15 residues. Unmatched junction bases numbered 7, after V lost 3 bases and J lost 2 bases. CDR3 amino acids: CASSAAPDRQETQYF. CDR3 nucleotides: TGTGCCAGCAGCGCCGCCCCGGACAGGCAAGAGACCCAGTACTTC.

This clonotype came up a few times. J is TRBJ2-3 and V is TRBV9, with D perhaps TRBD1 or TRBD2 (5 bases each). Germline loops: CDR1 SGDLS, CDR2 YYNGEE. V gave up 4 bases and J gave up 0 bases, with 12 bases separating them. The CDR3 contains 15 residues. As DNA, the CDR3 is TGTGCCAGCAGCCCTGACGGGGCTAGCACAGATACGCAGTATTTT. Translation gives CASSPDGASTDTQYF.

This chain connects TRBV12-3 or TRBV12-4 to TRBJ1-3; D uncertain. V dropped 2 bases and J dropped 4 bases, with 9 bases sitting between them. This CDR3 region has 14 residues. The CDR3: CASSLIPRGNTIYF. The DNA for the CDR3 is TGTGCCAGCAGTTTAATTCCCCGGGGAAACACCATATATTTT.

The chain carries TRBV5-6 and TRBJ2-3, with D possibly being TRBD1 (6 bases). Germline V CDR1 and CDR2: SGHDT, YYEEEE. The CDR3 has 17 amino acids. The V and J ends lost 3 bases and 2 bases respectively, with 19 bases between them. The CDR3 sequence: CASSYPTGNPNTDTQYF. The CDR3 region has the DNA TGTGCCAGCAGCTACCCCACAGGGAATCCAAACACAGATACGCAGTATTTT.

The V and J genes are TRBV4-3 and TRBJ1-3; 8 bases match TRBD1. The V and J ends lost 2 bases and 4 bases, in that order; junction bases with no gene match: 4. Germline V gene data show CDR1 as LGHNA and CDR2 as YSLEER. The CDR3 has 15 amino acids. CDR3 nucleotides: TGCGCCAGCAGCCAAAGGACAGGGATAGGAAACACCATATATTTT. It encodes CASSQRTGIGNTIYF.

CDR3 loop: CSTRGLAGGIGETQYF. In DNA, the CDR3 is TGCAGTACGAGAGGTCTAGCGGGAGGAATCGGAGAGACCCAGTACTTC. The V and J genes are TRBV20-1 and TRBJ2-5; 11 bases fit TRBD2. The germline gives CDR1 DFQATT, CDR2 SNEGSKA (reference sequence). The CDR3 covers 16 residues. The J segment lost 4 bases and the V segment lost 8 bases, leaving 15 bases of the junction unmatched.

The sample holds many counts of this clonotype. The rearrangement joins TRBV4-1 to TRBJ2-1; 12 bases fit TRBD2. After removal of 3 bases from V and 7 bases from J, the junction contained 13 bases not matched to a gene. The CDR3 sequence is 18 residues long. Per germline, CDR1 MGHRA and CDR2 YSYEKL. CDR3 sequence (DNA): TGCGCCAGCAGCCAGATAAGGGTCTGGACTAGCGGGGCTAATGAGCAGTTCTTC. It encodes CASSQIRVWTSGANEQFF.

The genes are TRBV30 and TRBJ2-4; D is uncertain. Germline CDR1 is GTSNPN and CDR2 is SVGIG (reference sequence). The germline V and J ends were trimmed by 1 base and 3 bases, with 7 bases remaining between them. There are 13 residues in the CDR3. CDR3 bases: TGTGCCTGGAGTGAAGGTCTCAAAAACATTCAGTACTTC. Translation: CAWSEGLKNIQYF.

The sample holds a few counts of this clonotype. The DNA for the CDR3 is TGTGCCAGTAGTTACAGCTCTGAAGCTTTCTTT. Translating gives CASSYSSEAFF. The chain employs TRBV19 and TRBJ1-1; no firm D call. V lost 5 bases to trimming and J lost 6 bases, with 7 bases between them. The germline V gene has CDR1 LNHDA and CDR2 SQIVND (reference sequence). The CDR3 sequence is 11 residues long. Looking up the rest from reference TRBV19 and TRBJ1-1 gives the full variable domain: DGGITQSPKYLFRKEGQNVTLSCEQNLNHDAMYWYRQDPGQGLRLIYYSQIVNDFQKGDIAEGYSVSREKKESFPLTVTSAQKNPTAFYLCASSYSSEAFFGQGTRLTVV.